What follows are 25 T cell receptor beta chains derived from one specimen sequenced in a study of cytomegalovirus exposure and HLA in healthy donors. In the PCR, 60 Vbeta and 13 Jbeta primers were used. The assay was immunoSEQ multiplex PCR, and TCRdb's table has in-frame clones only and misses some. The sample lists over 100,000 clones, around four fifths occurring once. Sequencing was carried out using PBMCs. Source of these receptors: a man between 35 and 55 years old in good health and CMV-seronegative.

This clone was observed a single time. This chain uses TRBV14 with TRBJ2-7; the match to TRBD1 covers 10 bases. This CDR3 has 13 amino acids. The J segment lost 6 bases and the V segment lost 5 bases, leaving 4 bases of the junction unmatched. The V gene's germline CDR1 is SGHDN and CDR2 FVKESK. The CDR3 spells CASSWDRGCEQYF. CDR3 DNA: TGTGCCAGCAGCTGGGACAGGGGCTGCGAGCAGTACTTC.

V usage is TRBV28 and J usage is TRBJ1-1, with unresolved D. This CDR3 is built from 16 residues. Trimming stripped 5 bases from V and 1 base from J, with 17 bases between. Per germline, CDR1 MDHEN and CDR2 SYDVKM. The DNA for the CDR3 is TGTGCCAGCAGTCCCCCCAACTCGAATAAGAACACTGAAGCTTTCTTT. Protein product: CASSPPNSNKNTEAFF.

The rearrangement joins TRBV25-1 to TRBJ2-5, with 10 nucleotides matching TRBD1. The CDR3 extends over 17 amino acids. Per the germline V gene, CDR1 is MGHDK and CDR2 is SYGVNS. The V segment lost 1 base and the J segment 4 bases; nucleotides outside the gene matches: 9. Here the CDR3 DNA reads TGTGCCAGCAGTGAATCCGTAAGGGGACAGGGGAGAGAGACCCAGTACTTC. Protein sequence: CASSESVRGQGRETQYF.

The chain recombines TRBV14 with TRBJ2-1; TRBD2 aligns across 8 bases. Germline CDR1 reads SGHDN; CDR2 reads FVKESK. The CDR3 totals 14 residues. With V trimmed by 2 bases and J by 9 bases, 6 bases remained unmatched. The CDR3, as DNA: TGTGCCAGCAGCCAATTATCGGGGGGGGGTGAGCAGTTCTTC. It yields the protein CASSQLSGGGEQFF. The variable domain in full, completed from reference TRBV14 and TRBJ2-1, reads EAGVTQFPSHSVIEKGQTVTLRCDPISGHDNLYWYRRVMGKEIKFLLHFVKESKQDESGMPNNRFLAERTGGTYSTLKVQPAELEDSGVYFCASSQLSGGGEQFFGPGTRLTVL.

V gene TRBV7-3 combines with J gene TRBJ1-2; 8 bases are a match to TRBD1. J gave up 6 bases and V 3 bases, and 3 bases lay outside the gene matches. The CDR3 has 13 amino acids. The germline gives CDR1 SGHTA, CDR2 FQGTGA. The CDR3 reads CASSFSGGNGYTF. CDR3 coding DNA: TGTGCCAGCAGCTTCTCAGGGGGCAATGGCTACACCTTC.

This sequence joins TRBV6-5 and TRBJ1-2; D perhaps matches TRBD1 (5 bases). Germline CDR1 and CDR2: MNHEY and SVGAGI. Deletions cut 6 bases from V and 5 bases from J, with 13 bases between. There are 13 residues in the CDR3. CDR3 nucleotide sequence: TGTGCCAGCAGAATGGGGCCTCAATATGGCTACACCTTC. Its translation: CASRMGPQYGYTF.

This chain uses TRBV7-9 with TRBJ1-2, with TRBD1 matching over 7 bases. From germline, CDR1 is SEHNR and CDR2 FQNEAQ (reference sequence). V was clipped by 5 bases and J by 6 bases; unmatched bases: 9. The CDR3 is made up of 14 amino acids. The CDR3 bases are TGTGCCAGCAGCATGACAGGGAGATGGGATGGCTACACCTTC. Translation gives CASSMTGRWDGYTF.

The chain uses TRBV5-3 and TRBJ2-5; a weak D match, TRBD2 (5 bases). TRBV5-3 is identified as an open reading frame with a role that is uncertain. The CDR3 length is 15 residues. V shed 4 bases and J shed 2 bases, with 15 bases lying between them. In DNA form, the CDR3 reads TGTGCCAGAAGCACTAGATTTGACAAGCAAGAGACCCAGTACTTC. Translating gives CARSTRFDKQETQYF.

This chain joins TRBV5-1 and TRBJ2-3; a possible D gene is TRBD1 (5 bases). This CDR3 is built from 14 residues. Germline V gives CDR1 SGHRS, CDR2 YFSETQ. V was pared by 4 bases and J by 2 bases, with 11 bases between. The CDR3 region is CASSHRQLTDTQYF. DNA for the CDR3: TGCGCCAGCAGCCATAGACAGCTCACAGATACGCAGTATTTT.

This clone was observed a few times. The rearrangement links TRBV10-3 to TRBJ2-3; 9 bases align to TRBD2. With V trimmed by 4 bases and J by 4 bases, 12 bases remained unmatched. CDR3 length equals 17 residues. Germline V gives CDR1 ENHRY, CDR2 SYGVKD. The CDR3 DNA is TGTGCCATCAGTGCGAACCTAGCGGGAAGTGGTGCAGATACGCAGTATTTT. This encodes CAISANLAGSGADTQYF.

The chain employs TRBV9 and TRBJ2-3; D remains ambiguous. This CDR3 contains 15 residues. Germline V gene data show CDR1 as SGDLS and CDR2 as YYNGEE. Trimming stripped 0 bases from V and 0 bases from J, with 8 bases between. Written as DNA, the CDR3 is TGTGCCAGCAGCGTAGGGGCGCGAAGCACAGATACGCAGTATTTT. It yields the protein CASSVGARSTDTQYF.

J is TRBJ1-5 and V is TRBV19; 9 nucleotides match TRBD1. V lost 1 base to trimming and J lost 11 bases; unmatched junction nucleotides: 12. In germline, CDR1 is LNHDA, CDR2 SQIVND (reference sequence). The CDR3 runs 16 residues. In DNA, the CDR3 is TGTGCCAGTAGTATAGGCACAGGGGGCGCATGGTCAGCCCAGCATTTT. Protein: CASSIGTGGAWSAQHF.

The gene calls are TRBV6-5 and TRBJ2-1; no clear D. This CDR3 contains 13 residues. Per germline, CDR1 MNHEY and CDR2 SVGAGI. Trimming left V 2 bases short and J 12 bases short, with 14 bases between. For the CDR3, the DNA is TGTGCCAGCAGTTACGCAGACTCCCTCCGGCAGTTCTTC. Its translation is CASSYADSLRQFF.

The chain employs TRBV5-1 and TRBJ2-1, with 9 bases lining up with TRBD2. CDR1 and CDR2 from the germline V gene are SGHRS and YFSETQ. The junction had 3 bases not matched to a gene; V was cut back by 0 bases and J by 2 bases. The CDR3 runs to 16 residues. The chain's CDR3 is CASSLVAGGTYNEQFF. As DNA, the CDR3 is TGCGCCAGCAGCTTGGTGGCGGGGGGGACCTACAATGAGCAGTTCTTC.

This chain connects TRBV10-2 to TRBJ1-2; no definite D call. The V gene lost 2 bases and the J gene lost 8 bases, with 12 bases spanning the gap. From germline, CDR1 is WSHSY and CDR2 SAAADI. The CDR3 runs 13 residues. The CDR3 reads CASSEAGIYGYTF. CDR3 sequence (DNA): TGCGCCAGCAGTGAGGCGGGGATATACGGCTACACCTTC.

The V and J genes are TRBV2 and TRBJ2-3; the match to TRBD1 covers 12 bases. The CDR3 loop spans 15 amino acids. V was clipped by 5 bases and J by 8 bases; unmatched bases: 8. CDR1 and CDR2 (germline): SNHLY, FYNNEI. This chain's CDR3 is CASSTGTGGLGTQYF. The DNA for the CDR3 is TGTGCCAGCAGTACAGGGACAGGGGGCTTGGGTACGCAGTATTTT. Full variable domain (remainder filled in from reference TRBV2 and TRBJ2-3): EPEVTQTPSHQVTQMGQEVILRCVPISNHLYFYWYRQILGQKVEFLVSFYNNEISEKSEIFDDQFSVERPDGSNFTLKIRSTKLEDSAMYFCASSTGTGGLGTQYFGPGTRLTVL.

The chain combines TRBV5-1 with TRBJ1-1; the match to TRBD1 covers 7 bases. Germline lookup yields CDR1 SGHRS and CDR2 YFSETQ. This CDR3 is 15 amino acids long. Trimming at V came to 3 bases and at J to 4 bases, leaving 9 bases not matched to a gene. CDR3: CASSYRGGEATEAFF. Here the CDR3 DNA reads TGCGCCAGCAGCTATCGAGGGGGCGAAGCCACTGAAGCTTTCTTT.

In its sample, this clone was seen once. The chain employs TRBV4-1 and TRBJ2-2; D is perhaps TRBD2 (5 bases). V lost 3 bases and J 4 bases, leaving 15 bases between the germline ends. Germline CDR1 reads MGHRA; CDR2 reads YSYEKL. The CDR3 has 16 residues. The CDR3 spells CASSQRLTRGTGELFF. Written as DNA, the CDR3 is TGCGCCAGCAGCCAGCGTCTAACTAGAGGCACCGGGGAGCTGTTTTTT.

This clone has only one observation. V gene TRBV10-3 combines with J gene TRBJ2-7; 9 bases align to TRBD2. The J segment lost 2 bases and the V segment lost 3 bases, leaving 8 bases of the junction unmatched. This CDR3 has 16 amino acids. Germline V lookup: CDR1 ENHRY, CDR2 SYGVKD. The CDR3 spells CAISDGERGVTYEQYF. The CDR3 DNA reads as TGTGCCATCAGTGACGGTGAGCGGGGGGTAACCTACGAGCAGTACTTC.

V is TRBV4-3 and J is TRBJ2-5; the match to TRBD2 covers 9 bases. Germline V lookup: CDR1 LGHNA, CDR2 YSLEER. CDR3 length: 17 amino acids. The trim removed 4 bases at V and 6 bases at J, leaving 15 bases unmatched. The CDR3 region has the DNA TGCGCCAGCAGCCCGTTTAGTGCGGGGGGGGACTGGAAGACCCAGTACTTC. Amino acids: CASSPFSAGGDWKTQYF.

The chain combines TRBV5-1 with TRBJ1-4, with 10 bases aligning to TRBD1. The germline V gene encodes CDR1 SGHRS and CDR2 YFSETQ. The CDR3 spans 15 residues. V shed 0 bases, J shed 7 bases, and the junction held 3 bases outside the gene matches. The CDR3 spells CASSLEGQGSEKLFF. The CDR3, as DNA: TGCGCCAGCAGCTTGGAGGGACAGGGGAGTGAAAAACTGTTTTTT.

In regard to this clone: A junction end diverges from the germline sequence, so it may reflect a read error. The V gene is TRBV7-7, the J gene TRBJ2-5; 10 bases match TRBD1. The germline V gene has CDR1 SSHAT and CDR2 FNYEAQ (reference sequence). This CDR3 has 20 residues. The CDR3 region has the DNA TGTGCTAGCAGACTTCAACCGGGACAGGGGAATAGGGGGTACCAAGAGACCCAGTACTTC. The encoded protein is CASRLQPGQGNRGYQETQYF.

This clone was detected a few times. Other DNA sequences of this sample code for an identical CDR3. The rearrangement joins TRBV5-1 to TRBJ1-2; 7 bases are a match to TRBD1. This CDR3 has 14 amino acids. The germline V gene encodes CDR1 SGHRS and CDR2 YFSETQ. J lost 2 bases, V lost 0 bases, and 1 base had no gene match. The CDR3 region is CASSLGQGNYGYTF. For the CDR3, the DNA is TGCGCCAGCAGCTTGGGACAGGGCAACTATGGCTACACCTTC.

A note on this clone: Compared with germline, one end of the junction differs, possibly owing to a read error. The chain couples TRBV7-9 to TRBJ2-1; TRBD2 matches at 8 bases. Looked up from germline, CDR1 is SEHNR and CDR2 is FQNEAQ (reference sequence). This CDR3 is built from 14 residues. As DNA, the CDR3 is TGTTCCAGCAGCTCTAGCGGGTCTAACAATGAGCAGTTCTTC. Translating gives CSSSSSGSNNEQFF.

The chain uses TRBV7-2 and TRBJ1-1; 11 bases line up with TRBD1. There are 18 residues in the CDR3. Germline lookup yields CDR1 SGHTA and CDR2 FQGNSA. Unmatched junction bases numbered 11, after V lost 3 bases and J lost 2 bases. The CDR3 sequence: CASSLRPPGQGVNTEAFF. The CDR3 nucleotides read TGTGCCAGCAGCTTGCGACCCCCGGGACAGGGGGTTAACACTGAAGCTTTCTTT.